Below are 16 T cell receptor beta chains sequenced from a single sample in a study of blood T cells in healthy people across ages. Through a sample-barcoded 5' primer and a J-beta primer mix, a second PCR was run for roughly 7 to 11 cycles. TCRdb processed the 5' RACE reads anew with MiXCR; each CDR3 protein has one entry. This table has about 930,000 distinct CDR3 sequences, roughly 28% appearing once. The sample also formed part of further work on T cells of mothers and their children.

The sample consisted of blood. All receptors derive from a woman aged 35 to 49 in good health.

The chain recombines TRBV9 with TRBJ2-1, with 13 nucleotides matching TRBD2. The J segment lost 4 bases and the V segment lost 4 bases, leaving 11 bases of the junction unmatched. Per the germline V gene, CDR1 is SGDLS and CDR2 is YYNGEE. This CDR3 contains 18 residues. In DNA form, the CDR3 reads TGTGCCAGCAGCCCACCGACTAGCGGGGGGCGTCGGTACAATGAGCAGTTCTTC. Its protein is CASSPPTSGGRRYNEQFF.

About this clonotype: Compared with germline, one end of the junction differs, possibly owing to a read error. The rearrangement links TRBV10-3 to TRBJ2-7; no clear D gene. The CDR3 covers 13 residues. Germline V gene data show CDR1 as ENHRY and CDR2 as SYGVKD. The CDR3: CAIRTDTSYGQYF. CDR3 in DNA: TGTGCCATCAGAACTGACACCTCCTACGGGCAGTACTTC.

V gene TRBV30 combines with J gene TRBJ2-7; 9 bases agree with TRBD1. The CDR3 has 11 residues. CDR1 is GTSNPN and CDR2 is SVGIG in the germline V gene (reference sequence). V lost 1 base and J lost 11; bases outside the gene matches: 3. The CDR3 DNA reads as TGTGCCTGGAGTGGCGGGGACAGGGAGTACTTC. Translating gives CAWSGGDREYF.

In its sample, this clonotype was seen many times. V and J are TRBV28 and TRBJ2-7, with D perhaps TRBD1 (6 bases). This CDR3 region has 14 residues. CDR1 and CDR2 (germline): MDHEN, SYDVKM. The germline V and J ends were trimmed by 5 bases and 5 bases, with 16 bases remaining between them. The CDR3 DNA sequence: TGTGCCAGCAGTACCCCGGGACACCTGGACGAGCAGTACTTC. Translation: CASSTPGHLDEQYF.

The chain combines TRBV5-1 with TRBJ2-3; D possibly corresponds to TRBD2 (7 bases). Trimming removed 5 bases from V and 0 bases from J, with 19 bases in between. Germline loops: CDR1 SGHRS, CDR2 YFSETQ. The CDR3 extends over 17 amino acids. CDR3 in amino acids: CASRLAGGGTSTDTQYF. The CDR3 DNA sequence: TGCGCCAGCAGGCTGGCGGGCGGGGGCACTAGCACAGATACGCAGTATTTT.

This clonotype was observed once. The V and J genes are TRBV6-5 and TRBJ1-1; unclear D gene. Looked up from germline, CDR1 is MNHEY and CDR2 is SVGAGI. This CDR3 region has 14 residues. V lost 6 bases, J lost 1 base, and 12 bases lay in between. The CDR3 coding sequence is TGTGCCAGCAGCTCGCTGTGGCGGAACACTGAAGCTTTCTTT. Protein sequence: CASSSLWRNTEAFF.

This clonotype was recorded a few times. The chain has TRBV5-1 and TRBJ2-5; D call uncertain. The length of the CDR3 is 15 residues. Germline CDR1 is SGHRS and CDR2 is YFSETQ. Trimming removed 5 bases from V and 2 bases from J, with 16 bases in between. The CDR3 nucleotides are TGCGCCAGCAGTACCGGGTCAGTACTACAAGAGACCCAGTACTTC. It encodes CASSTGSVLQETQYF.

This clonotype was detected once. V is TRBV20-1 and J is TRBJ2-3, with 8 bases aligning to TRBD2. This CDR3 region has 16 residues. Germline-derived CDR1 and CDR2 are DFQATT and SNEGSKA (reference sequence). Losses at the gene ends were 4 bases for V and 2 bases for J; bases not matched to a gene: 11. As DNA, the CDR3 is TGCAGTGCTACCTATATACGGGGGGGACCCACAGATACGCAGTATTTT. Protein product: CSATYIRGGPTDTQYF.

The chain is built from TRBV12-5 and TRBJ2-3; the match to TRBD1 covers 8 bases. The CDR3 contains 12 residues. CDR1 and CDR2 (germline): LGHNT, FRNRAP. The V and J ends lost 4 bases and 12 bases, in that order; junction bases with no gene match: 6. This chain's CDR3 is CASGWGTGVQYF. The CDR3 DNA follows: TGTGCTAGTGGTTGGGGGACAGGAGTCCAGTATTTT. Variable domain in full (rest from reference TRBV12-5 and TRBJ2-3): DARVTQTPRHKVTEMGQEVTMRCQPILGHNTVFWYRQTMMQGLELLAYFRNRAPLDDSGMPKDRFSAEMPDATLATLKIQPSEPRDSAVYFCASGWGTGVQYFGPGTRLTVL.

Comment on this clonotype: A much more abundant neighbour one base away suggests this may be a read error. The chain carries TRBV3-1 and TRBJ2-1; TRBD1 matches at 8 bases. CDR1 is LGHDT, CDR2 YNNKEL, per germline (reference sequence). The CDR3 consists of 15 residues. The CDR3 DNA sequence: TGTGCCAGCAACCAAGCCAGGGGGCCTAACAATGAGCAGTTCTTC. It translates to CASNQARGPNNEQFF.

This clonotype has just a few counts. An end of the junction does not agree with germline; a read error may underlie this. CDR3 in DNA: TGTGCCAGCAGCCCAGACGGGGTCCAAAACAATGGGCAGTTCTTC. It specifies CASSPDGVQNNGQFF. This sequence joins TRBV7-2 and TRBJ2-1; possible D gene TRBD2, 5 bases. The CDR3 covers 15 residues. Germline V CDR1 and CDR2: SGHTA, FQGNSA.

The rearrangement links TRBV29-1 to TRBJ2-5, with D perhaps matching TRBD1 (5 bases). The J call may be wrong; the DNA end is better matched by TRBJ2-4. This CDR3 comprises 11 residues. Per the germline V gene, CDR1 is SQVTM and CDR2 is ANQGSEA. The chain's CDR3 is CSVVKGNIQYF. The CDR3 nucleotides read TGCAGCGTTGTTAAGGGGAACATTCAGTACTTC.

Notes on this clonotype: A read error may account for a junction end that differs from germline. The rearrangement links TRBV20-1 to TRBJ1-5; D remains unclear. Looked up from germline, CDR1 is DFQATT and CDR2 is SNEGSKA (reference sequence). This CDR3 is 12 amino acids long. The CDR3 sequence is CSARAADQPQHF. DNA of the CDR3: TGCAGTGCCAGAGCAGCCGATCAGCCCCAGCATTTT.

Only a few counts were recorded for this clonotype. This sequence joins TRBV7-8 and TRBJ2-1; 10 nucleotides match TRBD2. CDR3 length equals 17 residues. The ends lost 5 bases at V and 0 bases at J; junction bases unmatched: 7. Germline V gene data show CDR1 as SGHVS and CDR2 as FQNEAQ. The CDR3 DNA sequence: TGTGCCAGCAGCGTCTCTAGCGGGGGTTACTCCTACAATGAGCAGTTCTTC. Amino acids: CASSVSSGGYSYNEQFF. The full variable domain, its missing parts supplied by reference TRBV7-8 and TRBJ2-1, is GAGVSQSPRYKVAKRGQDVALRCDPISGHVSLFWYQQALGQGPEFLTYFQNEAQLDKSGLPSDRFFAERPEGSVSTLKIQRTQQEDSAVYLCASSVSSGGYSYNEQFFGPGTRLTVL.

V usage is TRBV20-1 and J usage is TRBJ1-2, with TRBD1 as a possible D gene (6 bases). The germline CDR1 and CDR2 sequences are DFQATT and SNEGSKA (reference sequence). V lost 5 bases, J lost 8 bases, and 18 bases lay in between. CDR3 length: 13 residues. The CDR3 protein is CSAYDGQQQGYTF. In DNA form, the CDR3 reads TGCAGTGCTTATGATGGACAGCAACAAGGCTACACCTTC.

This sequence joins TRBV9 and TRBJ2-2, with D unclear. V lost 0 bases and J 5 bases, leaving 5 bases between the germline ends. CDR1 and CDR2 from the germline V gene are SGDLS and YYNGEE. This CDR3 region has 13 residues. The CDR3 sequence: CASSVGPTGELFF. The CDR3 DNA follows: TGTGCCAGCAGCGTAGGGCCGACCGGGGAGCTGTTTTTT.